This T cell receptor (beta chain) was identified in a study of T cells in Graves' hyperthyroidism and ophthalmopathy. Study details: Peripheral blood draws took place at initial diagnosis, ahead of any treatment.

V gave up 4 bases and J gave up 4 bases, with 16 bases separating them. The CDR3 totals 15 residues. CDR1 and CDR2 (germline): LNHNV, YYDKDF (reference sequence). This clonotype was seen a few times. Amplified TCR beta CDR3 regions came from RNA transcripts. In the first-round RT-PCR of the TCR CDR3, the HTBI primer set was used. TCRdb passed the multiplex PCR reads through MiXCR, listing each CDR3 protein once. This sample yields fewer than 450,000 distinct CDR3 sequences, of which approximately 18% are seen a single time; around 40% belongs to the top ten. Disease duration was under 3 months in the ophthalmopathy patients, who also had a Clinical Activity Score of at least 3 and a NOSPECS grade of at least 4. Diagnostic decisions used clinical symptoms, serum thyroxine and TRAb, thyroid ultrasound and orbital computed tomography.

The TCR sequence derives from a man in his late teens or twenties with Graves' ophthalmopathy. The specimen was blood. This chain uses TRBV15 with TRBJ1-2, with a weak D call TRBD1 (6 bases). CDR3 amino acids: CATSNTGPVSYGYTF. The CDR3 DNA sequence: TGTGCCACCAGCAACACAGGGCCGGTGAGCTATGGCTACACCTTC.